The 25 T cell receptor beta chains presented below share a single source sample, sequenced in a study of blood T cell repertoires in COVID-19. Sequencing was performed with immunoSEQ multiplex PCR; in TCRdb, only in-frame clones are kept and a portion is missing. The sample shows hundreds of thousands of clones, around 88% of them seen only once. Sequenced: peripheral blood. Source of these receptors: a woman between 45 and 65 years old with COVID-19, enrolled during active disease.

The chain employs TRBV3-1 (or the pseudogene TRBV3-2) and TRBJ1-5; D may be TRBD1 (6 bases). Germline loops: CDR1 LGHDT, CDR2 YNNKEL (reference sequence). The CDR3 consists of 15 residues. V was shortened by 5 bases and J by 7 bases, with 18 bases between the two germline ends. This CDR3 is CASSLTGQGTQPQHF. The CDR3, as DNA: TGTGCCAGCAGCTTAACAGGCCAGGGGACACAGCCCCAGCATTTT.

V gene TRBV28 combines with J gene TRBJ2-6, with a weak D call TRBD1 (6 bases). Deletions cut 5 bases from V and 2 bases from J, with 10 bases between. Germline CDR1 MDHEN, CDR2 SYDVKM. This CDR3 is built from 15 residues. CDR3 nucleotide sequence: TGTGCCAGCAGTCGGAGACAGGCTGGGGCCAACGTCCTGACTTTC. This codes for CASSRRQAGANVLTF.

The chain is built from TRBV20-1 and TRBJ1-3; D is ambiguous. The CDR3 totals 13 residues. Germline CDR1 is DFQATT and CDR2 is SNEGSKA (reference sequence). Trimming took 3 bases from V and 4 from J, leaving 10 bases between them. This chain's CDR3 is CSASSTVGNTIYF. The CDR3 DNA sequence: TGCAGTGCTAGTTCCACAGTCGGAAACACCATATATTTT.

The genes are TRBV7-3 and TRBJ2-1; D is perhaps TRBD1 (5 bases). CDR3 length: 13 residues. Germline CDR1 reads SGHTA; CDR2 reads FQGTGA. V was shortened by 1 base and J by 8 bases, with 9 bases between the two germline ends. The CDR3 nucleotides read TGTGCCAGCAGCTTAATGGCCAGGGATGAGCAGTTCTTC. Protein sequence: CASSLMARDEQFF.

CDR3: CASSEAPKRGPPTETQYF. The CDR3, as DNA: TGTGCCAGCAGTGAAGCGCCCAAGCGGGGGCCCCCCACCGAGACCCAGTACTTC. The rearrangement joins TRBV6-1 to TRBJ2-5; 8 bases match TRBD2. Germline values: CDR1 MNHNS, CDR2 SASEGT. The J segment lost 5 bases and the V segment lost 0 bases, leaving 14 bases of the junction unmatched. The CDR3 has 18 amino acids.

This clone was found a few times. The chain has TRBV6-6 and TRBJ1-5; 10 bases match TRBD1. Unmatched junction bases numbered 6, after V lost 7 bases and J lost 6 bases. The CDR3 sequence is 14 residues long. The V gene's germline CDR1 is MNHNY and CDR2 SVGAGI (reference sequence). CDR3 protein: CASISGDRGQPQHF. The CDR3, as DNA: TGTGCCAGCATCTCCGGGGACAGGGGTCAGCCCCAGCATTTT.

The J gene is TRBJ2-4, the V gene TRBV3-1 (or the pseudogene TRBV3-2); no clear D gene. With 2 bases removed from V and 1 base from J, the gap between germline ends came to 9 bases. The germline gives CDR1 LGHDT, CDR2 YNNKEL (reference sequence). This CDR3 is built from 15 residues. CDR3: CASSQRVGAKNIQYF. CDR3 DNA: TGTGCCAGCAGCCAACGGGTTGGGGCCAAAAACATTCAGTACTTC.

V and J are TRBV10-3 and TRBJ2-3, with a weak D call TRBD2 (5 bases). Trimming removed 4 bases from V and 0 bases from J, with 5 bases in between. This CDR3 region has 13 residues. Per germline, CDR1 ENHRY and CDR2 SYGVKD. Here the CDR3 DNA reads TGTGCCATCAGTGGAGGGAGCACAGATACGCAGTATTTT. Residues: CAISGGSTDTQYF.

The chain is built from TRBV5-1 and TRBJ2-3; TRBD2 matches at 7 bases. Germline V gene sequence: CDR1 SGHRS, CDR2 YFSETQ. There are 14 residues in the CDR3. V shed 4 bases and J 6 bases; nucleotides not matched to a gene: 8. CDR3 sequence reads: CASSRGGSSDTQYF. CDR3 bases: TGCGCCAGCAGCAGGGGAGGGTCCTCCGATACGCAGTATTTT.

The chain recombines TRBV18 with TRBJ1-2; 8 bases line up with TRBD1. Germline V gene data show CDR1 as KGHSH and CDR2 as LQKENI. Trimming at V came to 6 bases and at J to 4 bases, leaving 4 bases not matched to a gene. The CDR3 contains 13 residues. This chain's CDR3 is CASSRQGSYGYTF. In DNA form, the CDR3 reads TGTGCCAGCTCGCGACAGGGGTCCTATGGCTACACCTTC. Looking up the rest from reference TRBV18 and TRBJ1-2 gives the full variable domain: NAGVMQNPRHLVRRRGQEARLRCSPMKGHSHVYWYRQLPEEGLKFMVYLQKENIIDESGMPKERFSAEFPKEGPSILRIQQVVRGDSAAYFCASSRQGSYGYTFGSGTRLTVV.

The chain employs TRBV4-1 and TRBJ2-1; TRBD2 aligns across 11 bases. The CDR3 contains 16 residues. CDR1 is MGHRA and CDR2 is YSYEKL in the germline V gene. The V segment lost 1 base and the J segment 4 bases; nucleotides outside the gene matches: 3. CDR3 in amino acids: CASSQVLAGGYNEQFF. Here the CDR3 DNA reads TGCGCCAGCAGCCAAGTGTTAGCGGGGGGGTACAATGAGCAGTTCTTC.

The CDR3 loop is CASSLVPGPEAFF. DNA of the CDR3: TGCGCCAGCAGCTTGGTGCCAGGGCCTGAAGCTTTCTTT. The V and J genes are TRBV5-1 and TRBJ1-1, with D perhaps matching TRBD1 (5 bases). CDR3 length equals 13 residues. CDR1 and CDR2 from the germline V gene are SGHRS and YFSETQ. The ends were cut back, 0 bases at V and 6 bases at J, with 9 bases in the middle.

The chain carries TRBV18 and TRBJ2-7, with TRBD2 identical over 10 bases. The length of the CDR3 is 15 residues. The J segment lost 3 bases and the V segment lost 5 bases, leaving 7 bases of the junction unmatched. In germline, CDR1 is KGHSH, CDR2 LQKENI. The CDR3 DNA follows: TGTGCCAGCTCAACTCAGCGGGGGGGTATCTACGAGCAGTACTTC. Amino acids: CASSTQRGGIYEQYF.

This clone was recorded a few times. The chain employs TRBV7-8 and TRBJ1-1; a weak D match, TRBD1 (6 bases). Germline loops: CDR1 SGHVS, CDR2 FQNEAQ. This CDR3 is built from 15 residues. Trimming took off 5 bases at V and 5 bases at J, with 18 bases between the two ends. The CDR3 protein is CASSRGDGGGTEAFF. DNA for the CDR3: TGTGCCAGCAGCCGAGGTGATGGGGGCGGTACTGAAGCTTTCTTT.

V is TRBV11-2 and J is TRBJ2-7; 9 bases are a match to TRBD2. Germline V gives CDR1 SGHAT, CDR2 FQNNGV. The CDR3 covers 13 residues. V gave up 6 bases and J gave up 3 bases; unmatched junction bases: 3. The CDR3 reads CASRRGGDYEQYF. DNA for the CDR3: TGTGCCAGCAGACGCGGGGGGGACTACGAGCAGTACTTC.

V and J are TRBV6-5 and TRBJ2-1; TRBD1 aligns across 10 bases. There are 14 residues in the CDR3. Unmatched junction bases numbered 5, after V lost 6 bases and J lost 6 bases. Germline CDR1 is MNHEY and CDR2 is SVGAGI. CDR3 loop: CASRGTGDLNEQFF. CDR3 nucleotides: TGTGCCAGCAGAGGGACAGGGGACCTCAATGAGCAGTTCTTC.

The chain uses TRBV4-1 and TRBJ1-6; possibly TRBD1 for D (6 bases). This CDR3 comprises 16 residues. Trimming left V 0 bases short and J 7 bases short, with 13 bases between. Germline V gene lookup returns CDR1 MGHRA and CDR2 YSYEKL. The CDR3 region is CASSQEGSGVNSPLHF. CDR3 bases: TGCGCCAGCAGCCAAGAGGGGTCAGGGGTGAATTCACCCCTCCACTTT.

V usage is TRBV11-2 and J usage is TRBJ1-3; no firm D call. CDR1 and CDR2 from the germline V gene are SGHAT and FQNNGV. This CDR3 has 19 residues. V was shortened by 3 bases and J by 0 bases, with 21 bases between the two germline ends. DNA for the CDR3: TGTGCCAGCAGCTTGACCCACAGCCTTTTTGAAGGCTCTGGAAACACCATATATTTT. Its translation: CASSLTHSLFEGSGNTIYF.

This chain uses TRBV5-1 with TRBJ2-5, with D tentatively TRBD2 (5 bases). The germline V and J ends were trimmed by 3 bases and 2 bases, with 8 bases remaining between them. CDR1 is SGHRS and CDR2 is YFSETQ in the germline V gene. The CDR3 contains 13 residues. The CDR3 coding sequence is TGCGCCAGCAGCTGGGAGCAACAAGAGACCCAGTACTTC. Translation: CASSWEQQETQYF.

The rearrangement links TRBV5-6 to TRBJ1-1; possibly TRBD1 for D (6 bases). The CDR3 loop spans 13 amino acids. V was trimmed by 0 bases and J by 10 bases, leaving 13 bases between them. Germline CDR1 and CDR2: SGHDT and YYEEEE. The CDR3 coding sequence is TGTGCCAGCAGCTTGGGAACAGGGCAGGTAGCTTTCTTT. Residues: CASSLGTGQVAFF. The full variable domain, with the rest looked up from reference TRBV5-6 and TRBJ1-1, is DAGVTQSPTHLIKTRGQQVTLRCSPKSGHDTVSWYQQALGQGPQFIFQYYEEEERQRGNFPDRFSGHQFPNYSSELNVNALLLGDSALYLCASSLGTGQVAFFGQGTRLTVV.

This CDR3 reads CASSPGRGGAAETQYF. DNA of the CDR3: TGTGCCAGCAGCCCTGGTCGGGGGGGGGCCGCTGAGACCCAGTACTTC. V and J are TRBV7-2 and TRBJ2-5; 8 bases match TRBD2. J gave up 5 bases and V 5 bases, and 13 bases lay outside the gene matches. Germline CDR1 reads SGHTA; CDR2 reads FQGNSA. The CDR3 covers 16 residues.

This chain connects TRBV19 to TRBJ1-3; no clear D gene. CDR3 length: 15 residues. CDR1 and CDR2 from the germline V gene are LNHDA and SQIVND (reference sequence). The germline V and J ends were trimmed by 5 bases and 0 bases, with 11 bases remaining between them. The CDR3 sequence is CASSARGFSGNTIYF. The CDR3 DNA reads TGTGCCAGTAGTGCTCGCGGATTCTCTGGAAACACCATATATTTT.

The chain couples TRBV5-1 to TRBJ2-1; 10 bases match TRBD1. The germline gives CDR1 SGHRS, CDR2 YFSETQ. V trimming: 5 bases; J trimming: 4 bases; junction bases outside the gene matches: 6. The CDR3 contains 15 residues. CDR3 bases: TGCGCCAGCAGATCAGGACAGGGGGTATACAATGAGCAGTTCTTC. Residues: CASRSGQGVYNEQFF.

J is TRBJ1-4 and V is TRBV30; D uncertain. Germline-derived CDR1 and CDR2 are GTSNPN and SVGIG (reference sequence). This CDR3 region has 14 residues. Trimming cost V 6 bases and J 7 bases, with 18 bases left between them. The CDR3: CACKRNSGGEKLFF. The CDR3 nucleotides read TGTGCCTGTAAACGGAATTCGGGAGGTGAAAAACTGTTTTTT. Combining the CDR3 with reference TRBV30 and TRBJ1-4 gives the whole variable domain SQTIHQWPATLVQPVGSPLSLECTVEGTSNPNLYWYRQAAGRGLQLLFYSVGIGQISSEVPQNLSASRPQDRQFILSSKKLLLSDSGFYLCACKRNSGGEKLFFGSGTQLSVL.

The chain has TRBV6-5 and TRBJ2-1; 7 bases line up with TRBD1. The CDR3 loop spans 15 amino acids. The V segment lost 4 bases and the J segment 4 bases; nucleotides outside the gene matches: 7. CDR1 is MNHEY, CDR2 SVGAGI, per germline. The CDR3 is CASSSTGNVYNEQFF. In DNA form, the CDR3 reads TGTGCCAGCAGTTCGACAGGGAACGTTTACAATGAGCAGTTCTTC.